The present TCR beta chain was sequenced within a study of vaccination and CD4 T cells after COVID-19. Study context: Nasal swab PCR had shown SARS-CoV-2 positivity in the convalescent patients (roughly 10 mild cases, one severe case).

V gave up 5 bases and J gave up 4 bases, with 20 bases separating them. This CDR3 region has 17 residues. Germline CDR1 is SGHVS and CDR2 is FQNEAQ. Specified treatment: roughly 11-day PBMC culture with coronavirus spike peptide pools or control peptides (ViraFEST assay). The Oncomine TCR Beta short-read assay sequenced DNA from cultured CD4+ T cells. Each CDR3 protein gets one entry after TCRdb re-called the PCR reads with MiXCR. The table shows roughly 12,000 distinct CDR3 sequences, with approximately 43% occurring only once. Remarks on this clonotype: Its target is not known.

Study findings and constraints: Spike mono-reactivity was found in 304 of 307 vaccine-specific clones from convalescent patients.

The chain links TRBV7-8 to TRBJ1-4; D uncertain. Sequencing was done on a sample of CD4+ T cells from blood, cultured in vitro. The clonotype originates from a human donor who had recovered from COVID-19. CDR3 sequence reads: CASSPRKDGTINEKLFF. CDR3 sequence (DNA): TGTGCCAGCAGCCCACGAAAAGATGGCACCATTAATGAAAAACTGTTTTTT. The full variable domain, with the rest looked up from reference TRBV7-8 and TRBJ1-4, is GAGVSQSPRYKVAKRGQDVALRCDPISGHVSLFWYQQALGQGPEFLTYFQNEAQLDKSGLPSDRFFAERPEGSVSTLKIQRTQQEDSAVYLCASSPRKDGTINEKLFFGSGTQLSVL.